A selection of T cell receptor beta chains follows, all from one sample in a study of OX40 agonist ivuxolimab in advanced cancers. TCRdb's copy holds only in-frame clones and misses some; the assay was immunoSEQ multiplex PCR. The sample yields about 68,000 clones, around 93% seen once. The source was CD4+ or CD8+ T cells sorted from blood, collected in a trial of the OX40 agonist ivuxolimab. The receptors were gathered from an adult with an advanced solid tumor such as melanoma, head and neck, liver or kidney cancer. Both conserved end residues are part of each CDR3. A D gene is named only where the DNA matches it firmly. Where a row states a size, it is once, few, many or the class of an expanded clone; other rows omit it.

clone size	CDR3 length	V gene	J gene	D gene	CDR3 DNA	CDR3 protein
.	12	TRBV5-1	TRBJ2-5	.	TGCGCCAGCAGGTACGCCCAGGAGACCCAGTACTTC	CASRYAQETQYF
.	13	TRBV7-9	TRBJ2-5	.	TGTGCCAGCAGCTTAGGCTTCCAAGAGACCCAGTACTTC	CASSLGFQETQYF
.	13	TRBV7-9	TRBJ1-1	.	TGTGCCAGCAGCTTAACGGCGGACACTGAAGCTTTCTTT	CASSLTADTEAFF
.	14	TRBV6-6	TRBJ2-7	.	TGTGCCAGCAGTTACCCGGACTCGACTGCGGAGCAGTACTTC	CASSYPDSTAEQYF
few	16	TRBV7-6	TRBJ1-3	.	TGTGCCAGCAGCCCAGATACTCGGAGCTCTGGAAACACCATATATTTT	CASSPDTRSSGNTIYF
.	16	TRBV27	TRBJ1-1	TRBD1	TGTGCCAGCAGTTTGGACAGGGGGCCACTGAACACTGAAGCTTTCTTT	CASSLDRGPLNTEAFF
.	17	TRBV28	TRBJ1-2	.	TGTGCCAGCAGTTTAAGGGGGTGGGGGCAGCTTAACTATGGCTACACCTTC	CASSLRGWGQLNYGYTF
.	16	TRBV28	TRBJ1-2	.	TGTGCCAGCTCGAGTAACACGGGGGCAGGGTCTTATGGCTACACCTTC	CASSSNTGAGSYGYTF
.	16	TRBV27	TRBJ2-7	.	TGTGCCAGCAGTTTGGCGGGGAAAATAAGCTCCTACGAGCAGTACTTC	CASSLAGKISSYEQYF
.	16	TRBV25-1	TRBJ2-1	TRBD2	TGTGCCAGCAGTGTCGGACTAGCGGGGCCGCACAATGAGCAGTTCTTC	CASSVGLAGPHNEQFF
.	11	TRBV6-1	TRBJ2-7	.	TGTGCCAGCAGTCACTTCTACGAGCAGTACTTC	CASSHFYEQYF
.	14	TRBV2	TRBJ1-1	.	TGTGCCAGCAGTGTACGGACCACGAACACTGAAGCTTTCTTT	CASSVRTTNTEAFF
.	15	TRBV6-1	TRBJ1-5	.	TGTGCCAGCATCCAGGAACCGTATAGCAATCAGCCCCAGCATTTT	CASIQEPYSNQPQHF
.	17	TRBV19	TRBJ2-2	TRBD2	TGTGCCAGTAGTCGGCTAGCGGGAGGCCGCTTAACCGGGGAGCTGTTTTTT	CASSRLAGGRLTGELFF
.	13	TRBV19	TRBJ1-2	.	TGTGCCAGTAGTATCAACAGCGCTTATGGCTACACCTTC	CASSINSAYGYTF
.	14	TRBV4-1	TRBJ1-2	.	TGCGCCAGCAGCCACCGGACGGTGGCCTATGGCTACACCTTC	CASSHRTVAYGYTF
few	14	TRBV6-1	TRBJ2-7	.	TGTGCCAGCAGTAAGGGGGGGGGTGCCTACGAGCAGTACTTC	CASSKGGGAYEQYF
.	16	TRBV7-6	TRBJ2-1	.	TGTGCCAGCAGCTTAGCCTTAGCGGCTACCTACAATGAGCAGTTCTTC	CASSLALAATYNEQFF
.	13	TRBV2	TRBJ1-1	.	TGTGCCAGCAGGGACGGATTTTACACTGAAGCTTTCTTT	CASRDGFYTEAFF
.	15	TRBV7-2	TRBJ2-2	.	TGTGCCAGCAGCTTAGCGGGACCCCTACTCGGGGAGCTGTTTTTT	CASSLAGPLLGELFF
.	12	TRBV5-1	TRBJ2-5	.	TGCGCCAGCAGCTTGGTTGGGGAGACCCAGTACTTC	CASSLVGETQYF
.	15	TRBV5-1	TRBJ1-1	TRBD1	TGCGCCAGCAGCTACGACAGGGGGAGCTACACTGAAGCTTTCTTT	CASSYDRGSYTEAFF
.	15	TRBV29-1	TRBJ1-3	.	TGCAGCGTTGAACCTATACCGAGCTCTGGAAACACCATATATTTT	CSVEPIPSSGNTIYF
.	15	TRBV28	TRBJ1-5	.	TGTGCCAGCAGTTTATGGGGGGGTTCTGCTCAGCCCCAGCATTTT	CASSLWGGSAQPQHF
.	15	TRBV28	TRBJ2-7	TRBD1	TGTGCCAGCAGTTTTATCGGACAGGGTGGTTACGAGCAGTACTTC	CASSFIGQGGYEQYF
.	14	TRBV2	TRBJ2-1	TRBD2	TGTGCCAGCAGTAAAGCGGGAGGGATCAATGAGCAGTTCTTC	CASSKAGGINEQFF
.	15	TRBV7-9	TRBJ2-7	TRBD2	TGTGCCAGCAGCTCCGGACTAGCGGGAGCTTACGAGCAGTACTTC	CASSSGLAGAYEQYF
.	15	TRBV5-1	TRBJ2-1	TRBD1	TGCGCCAGCAGCTTGTTGGGACAGGCCTACAATGAGCAGTTCTTC	CASSLLGQAYNEQFF
.	14	TRBV10-3	TRBJ1-3	.	TGTGCCACCTTAACTCAGAACTCTGGAAACACCATATATTTT	CATLTQNSGNTIYF